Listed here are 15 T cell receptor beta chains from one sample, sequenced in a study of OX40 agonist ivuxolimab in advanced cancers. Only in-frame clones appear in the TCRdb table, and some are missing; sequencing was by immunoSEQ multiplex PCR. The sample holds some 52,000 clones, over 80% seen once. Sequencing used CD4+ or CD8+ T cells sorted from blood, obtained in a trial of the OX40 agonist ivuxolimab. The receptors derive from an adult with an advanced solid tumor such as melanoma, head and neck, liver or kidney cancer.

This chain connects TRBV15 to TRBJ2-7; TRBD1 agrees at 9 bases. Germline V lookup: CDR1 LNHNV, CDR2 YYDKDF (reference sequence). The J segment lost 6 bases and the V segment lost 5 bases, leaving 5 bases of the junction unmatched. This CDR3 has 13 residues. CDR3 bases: TGTGCCACCAGCCGGGACAGGGTTCCCGAGCAGTACTTC. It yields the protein CATSRDRVPEQYF.

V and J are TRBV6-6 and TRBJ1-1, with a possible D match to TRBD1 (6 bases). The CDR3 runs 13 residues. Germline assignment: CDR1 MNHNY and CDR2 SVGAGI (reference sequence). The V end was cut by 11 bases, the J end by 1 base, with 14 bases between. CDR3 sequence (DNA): TGTGCCCCGGGAGGGGGGGGGAACACTGAAGCTTTCTTT. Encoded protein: CAPGGGGNTEAFF.

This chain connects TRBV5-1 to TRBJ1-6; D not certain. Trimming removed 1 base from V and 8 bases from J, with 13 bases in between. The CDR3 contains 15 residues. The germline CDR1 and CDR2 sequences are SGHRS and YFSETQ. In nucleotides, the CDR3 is TGCGCCAGCAGCTTGAGCAGGCTTGAAGATTCACCCCTCCACTTT. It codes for CASSLSRLEDSPLHF.

Here the CDR3 reads CASSLVWALREGSQYF. The CDR3 DNA reads as TGTGCCAGCAGCTTAGTTTGGGCCCTACGCGAGGGTAGCCAGTACTTC. This chain joins TRBV7-9 and TRBJ2-5; D is possibly TRBD2 (5 bases). V gave up 1 base and J gave up 10 bases, with 22 bases separating them. The CDR3 totals 16 residues. Germline CDR1 SEHNR, CDR2 FQNEAQ (reference sequence). Based on the CDR3 plus reference TRBV7-9 and TRBJ2-5, the full variable domain is DTGVSQNPRHKITKRGQNVTFRCDPISEHNRLYWYRQTLGQGPEFLTYFQNEAQLEKSRLLSDRFSAERPKGSFSTLEIQRTEQGDSAMYLCASSLVWALREGSQYFGPGTRLLVL.

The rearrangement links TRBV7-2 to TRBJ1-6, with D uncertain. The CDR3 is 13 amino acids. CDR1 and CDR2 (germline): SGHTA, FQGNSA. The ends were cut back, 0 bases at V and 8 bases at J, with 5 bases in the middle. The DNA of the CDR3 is TGTGCCAGCAGCTTAGCCCGGGATTCACCCCTCCACTTT. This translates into CASSLARDSPLHF.

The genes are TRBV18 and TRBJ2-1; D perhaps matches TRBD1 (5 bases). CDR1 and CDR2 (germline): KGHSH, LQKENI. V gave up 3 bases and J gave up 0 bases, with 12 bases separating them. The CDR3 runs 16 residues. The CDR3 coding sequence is TGTGCCAGCTCACCTTCGACAGTCCTCTCCTACAATGAGCAGTTCTTC. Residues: CASSPSTVLSYNEQFF.

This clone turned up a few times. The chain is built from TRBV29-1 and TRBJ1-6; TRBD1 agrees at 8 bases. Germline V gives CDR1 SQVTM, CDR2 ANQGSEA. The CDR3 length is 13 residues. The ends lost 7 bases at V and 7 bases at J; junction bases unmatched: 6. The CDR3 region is CSALTGDNSPLHF. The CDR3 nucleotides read TGCAGCGCCTTGACAGGGGACAATTCACCCCTCCACTTT. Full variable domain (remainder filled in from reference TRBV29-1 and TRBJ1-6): SAVISQKPSRDICQRGTSLTIQCQVDSQVTMMFWYRQQPGQSLTLIATANQGSEATYESGFVIDKFPISRPNLTFSTLTVSNMSPEDSSIYLCSALTGDNSPLHFGNGTRLTVT.

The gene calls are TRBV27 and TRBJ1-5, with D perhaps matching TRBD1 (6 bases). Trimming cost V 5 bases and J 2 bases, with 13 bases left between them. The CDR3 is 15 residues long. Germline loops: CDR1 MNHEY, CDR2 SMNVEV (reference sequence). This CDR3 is CASSPRNRGNQPQHF. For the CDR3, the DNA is TGTGCCAGCAGTCCACGAAACAGGGGCAATCAGCCCCAGCATTTT.

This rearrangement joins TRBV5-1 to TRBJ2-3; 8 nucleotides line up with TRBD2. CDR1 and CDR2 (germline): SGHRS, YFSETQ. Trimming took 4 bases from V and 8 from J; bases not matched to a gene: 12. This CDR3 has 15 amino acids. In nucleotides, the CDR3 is TGCGCCAGCAGCCCTGGGACTAGTATATTGGGTACGCAGTATTTT. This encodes CASSPGTSILGTQYF.

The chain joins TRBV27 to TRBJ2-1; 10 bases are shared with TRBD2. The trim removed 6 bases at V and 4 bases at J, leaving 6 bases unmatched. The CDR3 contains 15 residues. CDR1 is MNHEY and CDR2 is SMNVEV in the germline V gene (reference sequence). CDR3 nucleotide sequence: TGTGCCAGCAGCCCTAGGACTAGCGGTTACAATGAGCAGTTCTTC. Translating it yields CASSPRTSGYNEQFF.

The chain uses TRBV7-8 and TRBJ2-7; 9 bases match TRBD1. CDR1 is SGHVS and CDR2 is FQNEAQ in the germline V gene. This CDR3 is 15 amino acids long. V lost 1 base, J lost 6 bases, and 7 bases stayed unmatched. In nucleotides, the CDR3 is TGTGCCAGCAGCTTAGAAGGGACAGGGTTCTCCGAGCAGTACGTC. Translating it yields CASSLEGTGFSEQYV.

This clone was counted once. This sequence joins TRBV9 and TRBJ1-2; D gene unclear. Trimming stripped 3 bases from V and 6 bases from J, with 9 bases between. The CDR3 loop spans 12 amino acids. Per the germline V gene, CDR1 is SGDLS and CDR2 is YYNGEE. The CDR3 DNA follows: TGTGCCAGCAGCGCGGGCGGAAATGGCTACACCTTC. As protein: CASSAGGNGYTF. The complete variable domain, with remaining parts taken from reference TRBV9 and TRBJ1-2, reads DSGVTQTPKHLITATGQRVTLRCSPRSGDLSVYWYQQSLDQGLQFLIQYYNGEERAKGNILERFSAQQFPDLHSELNLSSLELGDSALYFCASSAGGNGYTFGSGTRLTVV.

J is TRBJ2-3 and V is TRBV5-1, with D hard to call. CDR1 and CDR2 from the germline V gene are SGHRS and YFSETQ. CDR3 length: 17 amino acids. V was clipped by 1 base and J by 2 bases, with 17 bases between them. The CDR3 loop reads CASSLRTPEIFTDTQYF. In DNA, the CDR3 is TGCGCCAGCAGCTTGCGCACACCGGAGATTTTCACAGATACGCAGTATTTT. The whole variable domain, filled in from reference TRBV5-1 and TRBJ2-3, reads KAGVTQTPRYLIKTRGQQVTLSCSPISGHRSVSWYQQTPGQGLQFLFEYFSETQRNKGNFPGRFSGRQFSNSRSEMNVSTLELGDSALYLCASSLRTPEIFTDTQYFGPGTRLTVL.

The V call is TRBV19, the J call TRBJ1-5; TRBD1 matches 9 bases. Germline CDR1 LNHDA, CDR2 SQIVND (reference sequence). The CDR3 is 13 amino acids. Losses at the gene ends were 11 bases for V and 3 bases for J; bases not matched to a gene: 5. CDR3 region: CASRTGDNQPQHF. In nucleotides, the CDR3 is TGTGCCTCGAGGACAGGGGACAATCAGCCCCAGCATTTT.

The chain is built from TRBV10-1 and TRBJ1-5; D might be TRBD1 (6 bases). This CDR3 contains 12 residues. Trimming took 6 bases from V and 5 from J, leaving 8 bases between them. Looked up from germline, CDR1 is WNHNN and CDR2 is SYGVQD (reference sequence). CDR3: CASSKGDQPQHF. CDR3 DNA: TGCGCCAGCAGCAAGGGGGATCAGCCCCAGCATTTT.